This T cell receptor beta chain was observed in a study of CD8 T cells in Susac syndrome. Study-level information: Patients with Susac syndrome had blood drawn and were at that point therapy-naive, on corticosteroids, or on intravenous immunoglobulin alone. Regarding the study as a whole: Peak Susac CD8+ clonal expansion was seen in TEMRA cells and active patients.

In regard to this clonotype: Its specificity is unknown.

TEMRA cells were FACS-enriched, with CD8+ and CD4+ T cells isolated negatively. Random hexamers were used to reverse transcribe an amount of roughly 0.45 to 1 ug RNA. TCRdb used MiXCR to reprocess the immunoSEQ multiplex PCR reads, holding one entry per CDR3 protein. The data show 95,000 to 150,000 distinct CDR3 sequences, around 94% seen once. The sample consisted of CD8+ T cells from PBMCs. This sequence was found in a human donor with Susac syndrome.

The DNA for the CDR3 is TGTGCCAGCAGCCAAGGGCGGGGACTAGCGGGAATTTACAATGAGCAGTTCTTC. As protein: CASSQGRGLAGIYNEQFF. This chain links TRBV14 with TRBJ2-1, with 13 bases matching TRBD2. Germline CDR1 SGHDN, CDR2 FVKESK. Unmatched junction bases numbered 7, after V lost 1 base and J lost 4 bases. The CDR3 consists of 18 residues. Full variable domain (outside the CDR3, taken from reference TRBV14 and TRBJ2-1): EAGVTQFPSHSVIEKGQTVTLRCDPISGHDNLYWYRRVMGKEIKFLLHFVKESKQDESGMPNNRFLAERTGGTYSTLKVQPAELEDSGVYFCASSQGRGLAGIYNEQFFGPGTRLTVL.